The 13 T cell receptor beta chains given below trace back to one sample, sequenced in a study of T cell clonality in common variable immunodeficiency. The method was immunoSEQ multiplex PCR; TCRdb's version includes in-frame clones alone and lacks a portion of them. The profile covers about 33,000 clones, none occurring a single time. For these receptors, no antigen is known. Study-wide results and caveats: Reportedly, TCR beta sequences from common variable immunodeficiency showed fewer deletions and N-nucleotide insertions.

Sequencing was carried out using peripheral blood mononuclear cells. The receptors were gathered from a human donor with common variable immunodeficiency.

As concerns this clone: The read falls 3 residues short of the CDR3 end, and the missing part is taken from the germline J gene. The chain couples TRBV18 to TRBJ1-1; D uncertain. The CDR3 spans 12 residues. Germline values: CDR1 KGHSH, CDR2 LQKENI. This CDR3 is CASSLPESWAFF. The covered CDR3 bases are TGTGCCAGCTCCCTGCCAGAATCGTGG.

This clone showed up many times. The read ends 3 residues shy of where the CDR3 ends; the end is completed using the germline J gene. The chain carries TRBV5-1 and TRBJ2-7; D is unresolved. Per the germline V gene, CDR1 is SGHRS and CDR2 is YFSETQ. There are 13 residues in the CDR3. V was pared by 0 bases and J by 5 bases, with 9 bases between. CDR3 sequence: CASSLGAGHEQYF. The covered CDR3 bases are TGCGCCAGCAGCTTGGGAGCAGGTCACGAG.

This clone was counted a few times. The read comes to an end 3 residues before the CDR3 does, leaving the germline J gene to fill in the end. The J gene is TRBJ2-1, the V gene TRBV30; D is uncertain. The CDR3 sequence is 11 residues long. The germline V gene encodes CDR1 GTSNPN and CDR2 SVGIG (reference sequence). Trimming removed 1 base at V and 7 bases at J, with 5 bases between. The covered CDR3 bases are TGTGCCTGGAGTGCTAAGAATGAG. This sequence encodes CAWSAKNE. In full, the CDR3 reads CAWSAKNEQFF.

There are many counts of this clone. The read terminates 3 residues ahead of where the CDR3 ends, so the germline J gene completes it. The same CDR3 can be traced to other DNA sequences in this sample. The genes are TRBV14 and TRBJ1-2, with 7 bases aligning to TRBD1. Germline V gene data show CDR1 as SGHDN and CDR2 as FVKESK. The V segment lost 1 base and the J segment 4 bases; nucleotides outside the gene matches: 3. There are 14 residues in the CDR3. The CDR3 bases that were read are TGTGCCAGCAGCCAAGGGACAGGCCCCTATGGC. Translated, it gives CASSQGTGPYG. The whole CDR3 protein is CASSQGTGPYGYTF.

CDR3 protein: CASSLGGQGYGYTF. CDR3 DNA (partial): TGTGCCAGCAGCTTAGGAGGTCAGGGATATGGC. V gene TRBV7-9 combines with J gene TRBJ1-2, with D perhaps TRBD1 (5 bases). The sequenced fragment ends 3 residues before the CDR3 boundary, so the rest is inferred from the germline J gene. The CDR3 loop spans 14 amino acids. Per the germline V gene, CDR1 is SEHNR and CDR2 is FQNEAQ (reference sequence). Deletions cut 1 base from V and 5 bases from J, with 11 bases between.

This clone was counted at least ten times. The CDR3 goes on 3 residues after the read ends, and that part is filled in from the germline J gene. V usage is TRBV5-5 and J usage is TRBJ1-1; tentatively, D is TRBD1 (6 bases). The CDR3 sequence is 13 residues long. Germline V CDR1 and CDR2: SGHKS, YYEKEE (reference sequence). V dropped 2 bases and J dropped 3 bases, with 8 bases sitting between them. Incomplete CDR3 DNA: TGTGCCAGCAGCTTTAGGACAGACACTGAA. Amino acid sequence: CASSFRTDTE. The entire CDR3 is CASSFRTDTEAFF.

This clone was counted only a few times. With the read ending 3 residues before the CDR3 end, the germline J gene is used to fill in that end. The V call is TRBV30, the J call TRBJ2-2, with 11 bases fitting TRBD2. The CDR3 extends over 17 amino acids. The J segment lost 3 bases and the V segment lost 2 bases, leaving 8 bases of the junction unmatched. From germline, CDR1 is GTSNPN and CDR2 SVGIG (reference sequence). CDR3 bases read: TGTGCCTGGAGTAGGGTAGCGGGGGGGCGGGACACCGGGGAG. Its translation: CAWSRVAGGRDTGE. The entire CDR3 protein reads CAWSRVAGGRDTGELFF.

A remark on this clone: The read terminates 3 residues ahead of where the CDR3 ends, so the germline J gene completes it. This chain links TRBV7-9 with TRBJ2-7; a possible D gene is TRBD1 (6 bases). The CDR3 is made up of 14 amino acids. The germline V gene has CDR1 SEHNR and CDR2 FQNEAQ (reference sequence). V gave up 5 bases and J gave up 3 bases, with 14 bases separating them. The covered CDR3 bases are TGTGCCAGCAGCCTTCCTGGGGGCGGCTACGAG. Its translation: CASSLPGGGYE. The complete CDR3 reads CASSLPGGGYEQYF.

This clone was observed at least ten times. The read ends 3 residues shy of where the CDR3 ends; the end is completed using the germline J gene. This rearrangement joins TRBV18 to TRBJ1-1, with D possibly matching TRBD1 (6 bases). The length of the CDR3 is 14 residues. Germline CDR1 and CDR2: KGHSH and LQKENI. Trimming removed 5 bases at V and 2 bases at J, with 12 bases between. This chain's CDR3 is CASSKTGGNTEAFF. Partial CDR3 DNA: TGTGCCAGCTCAAAGACAGGCGGTAACACTGAA.

Many counts were recorded for this clone. The CDR3 extends 3 residues past the end of the read, so its final part is completed from the germline J gene. V usage is TRBV5-1 and J usage is TRBJ2-7; 10 bases line up with TRBD2. Looked up from germline, CDR1 is SGHRS and CDR2 is YFSETQ. The CDR3 consists of 16 residues. Unmatched junction bases numbered 8, after V lost 3 bases and J lost 2 bases. The CDR3 bases that were read are TGCGCCAGCAGCTCGGACGCACTAGCGGGGACCTACGAG. This gives the protein CASSSDALAGTYE. The whole CDR3 sequence is CASSSDALAGTYEQYF.

As to this clone: The read falls 3 residues short of the CDR3 end, and the missing part is taken from the germline J gene. The gene calls are TRBV20-1 and TRBJ2-7, with TRBD1 identical over 11 bases. Germline V gene data show CDR1 as DFQATT and CDR2 as SNEGSKA (reference sequence). The CDR3 is 13 amino acids. After removal of 7 bases from V and 4 bases from J, the junction contained 6 bases not matched to a gene. CDR3 sequence reads: CSVTGQGVYEQYF. CDR3 DNA, as far as it was read: TGCAGTGTGACGGGACAGGGGGTTTACGAG.

At least ten counts were recorded for this clone. The read terminates 3 residues before the CDR3 end, so the remaining end is supplied by the germline J gene. This rearrangement joins TRBV20-1 to TRBJ2-5; TRBD2 matches 8 bases. Germline assignment: CDR1 DFQATT and CDR2 SNEGSKA (reference sequence). V gave up 6 bases and J gave up 0 bases; unmatched junction bases: 9. The CDR3 sequence is 15 residues long. The CDR3 bases that were read are TGCAGTGCCGGCAGGGGCGGGGGGTACCAAGAGACC. Residues: CSAGRGGGYQET. The complete CDR3 protein is CSAGRGGGYQETQYF.

As concerns this clone: Sequencing ends 3 residues short of the CDR3 end; the germline J gene provides the rest. The rearrangement links TRBV19 to TRBJ1-5; the match to TRBD1 covers 7 bases. The CDR3 is 15 residues long. J was trimmed by 1 base and V by 5 bases; bases with no gene match: 5. Per the germline V gene, CDR1 is LNHDA and CDR2 is SQIVND (reference sequence). The CDR3 spells CASSAGQESNQPQHF. CDR3 DNA (partial): TGTGCCAGTAGTGCCGGACAGGAGAGCAATCAGCCC.